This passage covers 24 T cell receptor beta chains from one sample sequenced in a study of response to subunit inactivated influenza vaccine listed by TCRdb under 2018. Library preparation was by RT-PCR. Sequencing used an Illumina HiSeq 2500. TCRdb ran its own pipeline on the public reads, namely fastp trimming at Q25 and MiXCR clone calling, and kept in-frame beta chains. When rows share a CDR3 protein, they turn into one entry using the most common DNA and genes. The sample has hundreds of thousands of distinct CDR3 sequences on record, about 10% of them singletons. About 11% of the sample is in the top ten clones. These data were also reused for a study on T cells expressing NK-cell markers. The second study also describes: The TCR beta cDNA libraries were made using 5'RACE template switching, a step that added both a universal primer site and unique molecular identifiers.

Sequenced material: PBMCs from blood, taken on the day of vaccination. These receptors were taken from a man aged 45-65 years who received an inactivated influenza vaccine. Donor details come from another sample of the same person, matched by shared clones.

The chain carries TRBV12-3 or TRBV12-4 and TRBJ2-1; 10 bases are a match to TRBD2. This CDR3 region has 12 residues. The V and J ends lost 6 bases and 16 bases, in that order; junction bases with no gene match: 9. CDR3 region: CASSRSSGGAFF. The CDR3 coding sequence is TGTGCCAGCAGCCGCTCTAGCGGGGGTGCCTTCTTC.

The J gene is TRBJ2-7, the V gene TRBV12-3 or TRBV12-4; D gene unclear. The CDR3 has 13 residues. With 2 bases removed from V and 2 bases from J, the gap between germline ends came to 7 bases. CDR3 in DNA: TGTGCCAGCAGTTTATCGGCAGCCTACGAGCAGTACTTC. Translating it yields CASSLSAAYEQYF.

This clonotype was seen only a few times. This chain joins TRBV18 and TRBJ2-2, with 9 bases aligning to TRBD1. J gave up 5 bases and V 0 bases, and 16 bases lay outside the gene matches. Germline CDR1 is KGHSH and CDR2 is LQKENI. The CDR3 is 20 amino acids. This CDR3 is CASSPPRRTGDITGTGELFF. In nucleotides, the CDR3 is TGTGCCAGCTCACCACCGAGAAGGACAGGGGACATCACGGGAACCGGGGAGCTGTTTTTT.

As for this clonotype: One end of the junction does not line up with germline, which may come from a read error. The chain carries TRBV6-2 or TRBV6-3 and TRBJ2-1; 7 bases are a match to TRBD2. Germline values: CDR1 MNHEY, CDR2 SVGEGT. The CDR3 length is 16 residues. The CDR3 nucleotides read TGTGACAGCAGTTACAGGCTAGCGGACCTTAACAATGAGCAGTTCTTC. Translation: CDSSYRLADLNNEQFF.

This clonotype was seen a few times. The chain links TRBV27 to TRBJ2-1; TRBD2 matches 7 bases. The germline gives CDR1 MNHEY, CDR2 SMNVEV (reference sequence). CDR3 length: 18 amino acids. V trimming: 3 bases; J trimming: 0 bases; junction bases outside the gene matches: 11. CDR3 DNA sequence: TGTGCCAGCAGTTTCCCGTTCTTGCGGGGGTTCTCCTACAATGAGCAGTTCTTC. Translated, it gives CASSFPFLRGFSYNEQFF.

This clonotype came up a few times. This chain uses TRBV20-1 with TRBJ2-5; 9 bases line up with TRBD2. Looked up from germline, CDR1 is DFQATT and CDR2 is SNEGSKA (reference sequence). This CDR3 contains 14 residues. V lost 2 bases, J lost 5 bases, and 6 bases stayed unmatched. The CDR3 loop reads CSARKIAGVETQYF. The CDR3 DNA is TGCAGTGCTAGAAAGATAGCGGGAGTGGAGACCCAGTACTTC.

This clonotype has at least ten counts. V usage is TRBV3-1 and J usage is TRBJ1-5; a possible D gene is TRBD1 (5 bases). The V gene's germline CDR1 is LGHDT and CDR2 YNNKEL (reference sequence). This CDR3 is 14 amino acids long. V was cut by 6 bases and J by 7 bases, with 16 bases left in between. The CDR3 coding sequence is TGTGCCAGCAGTAAATACGGGGGTACCCAGCCCCAGCATTTT. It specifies CASSKYGGTQPQHF.

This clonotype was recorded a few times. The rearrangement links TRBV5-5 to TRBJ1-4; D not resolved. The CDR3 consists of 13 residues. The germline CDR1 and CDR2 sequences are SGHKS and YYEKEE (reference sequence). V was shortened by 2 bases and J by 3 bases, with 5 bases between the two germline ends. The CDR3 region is CASSFAANEKLFF. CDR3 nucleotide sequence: TGTGCCAGCAGCTTCGCGGCTAATGAAAAACTGTTTTTT.

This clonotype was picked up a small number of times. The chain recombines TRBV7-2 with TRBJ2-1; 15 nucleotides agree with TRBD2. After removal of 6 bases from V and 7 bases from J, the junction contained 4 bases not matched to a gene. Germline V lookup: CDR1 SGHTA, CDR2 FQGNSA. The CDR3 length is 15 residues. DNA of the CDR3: TGTGCCAGCAGGTGGACTAGCGGGGGGGTGAATGAGCAGTTCTTC. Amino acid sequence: CASRWTSGGVNEQFF.

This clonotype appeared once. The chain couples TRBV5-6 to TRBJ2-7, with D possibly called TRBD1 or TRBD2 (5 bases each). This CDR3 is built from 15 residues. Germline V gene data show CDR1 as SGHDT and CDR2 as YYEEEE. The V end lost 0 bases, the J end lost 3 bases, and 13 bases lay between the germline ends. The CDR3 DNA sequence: TGTGCCAGCAGCTTGGAGGGTGGGACGGTCTACGAGCAGTACTTC. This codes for CASSLEGGTVYEQYF.

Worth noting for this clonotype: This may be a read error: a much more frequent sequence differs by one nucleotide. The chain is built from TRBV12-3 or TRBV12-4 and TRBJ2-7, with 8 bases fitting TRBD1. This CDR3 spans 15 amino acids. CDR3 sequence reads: CASRGTGKFPYKQYF. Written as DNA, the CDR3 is TGTGCCAGCAGGGGGACAGGCAAATTTCCCTACAAGCAGTACTTC.

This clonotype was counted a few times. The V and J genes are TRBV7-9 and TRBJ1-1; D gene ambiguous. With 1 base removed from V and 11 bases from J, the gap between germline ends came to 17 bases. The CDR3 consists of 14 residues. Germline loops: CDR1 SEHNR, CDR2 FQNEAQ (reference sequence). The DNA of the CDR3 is TGTGCCAGCAGCTTAGAGTTATGGGGAGCTAAGGCTTTCTTT. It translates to CASSLELWGAKAFF.

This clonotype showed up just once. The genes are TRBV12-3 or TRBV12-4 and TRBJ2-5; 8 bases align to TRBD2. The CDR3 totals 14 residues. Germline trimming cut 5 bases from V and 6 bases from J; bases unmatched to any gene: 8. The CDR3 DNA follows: TGTGCCAGCAGTCCCGGGACTAGGCGGAAGACCCAGTACTTC. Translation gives CASSPGTRRKTQYF.

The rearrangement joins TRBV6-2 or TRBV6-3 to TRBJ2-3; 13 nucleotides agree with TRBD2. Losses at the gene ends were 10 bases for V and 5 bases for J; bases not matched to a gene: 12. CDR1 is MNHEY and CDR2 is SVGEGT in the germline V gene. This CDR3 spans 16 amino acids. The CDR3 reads CATSSTSGRAGDTQYF. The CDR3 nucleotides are TGTGCCACATCGTCTACTAGCGGGAGGGCCGGAGATACGCAGTATTTT.

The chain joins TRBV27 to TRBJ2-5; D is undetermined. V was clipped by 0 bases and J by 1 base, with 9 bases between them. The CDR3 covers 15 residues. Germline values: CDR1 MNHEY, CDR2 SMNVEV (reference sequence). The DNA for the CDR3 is TGTGCCAGCAGTTTATCGTACTCCAGCCAAGAGACCCAGTACTTC. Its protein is CASSLSYSSQETQYF.

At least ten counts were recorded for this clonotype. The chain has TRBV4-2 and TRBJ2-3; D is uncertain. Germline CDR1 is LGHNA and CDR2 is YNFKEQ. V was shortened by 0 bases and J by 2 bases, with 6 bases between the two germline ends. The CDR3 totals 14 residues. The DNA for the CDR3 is TGTGCCAGCAGCCAAGACTGGTCCACAGATACGCAGTATTTT. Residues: CASSQDWSTDTQYF.

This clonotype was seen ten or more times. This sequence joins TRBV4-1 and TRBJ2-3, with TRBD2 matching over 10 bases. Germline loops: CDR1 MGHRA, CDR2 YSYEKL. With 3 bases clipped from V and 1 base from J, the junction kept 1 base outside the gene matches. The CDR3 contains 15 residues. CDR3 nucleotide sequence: TGCGCCAGCAGCCATGGGACTAGCGGCACAGATACGCAGTATTTT. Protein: CASSHGTSGTDTQYF.

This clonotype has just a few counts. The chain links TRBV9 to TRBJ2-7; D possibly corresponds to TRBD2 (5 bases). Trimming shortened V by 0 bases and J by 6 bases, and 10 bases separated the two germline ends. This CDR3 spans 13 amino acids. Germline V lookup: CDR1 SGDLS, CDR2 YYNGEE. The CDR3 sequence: CASSVATRGEQYF. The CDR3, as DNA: TGTGCCAGCAGCGTAGCTACACGGGGCGAGCAGTACTTC.

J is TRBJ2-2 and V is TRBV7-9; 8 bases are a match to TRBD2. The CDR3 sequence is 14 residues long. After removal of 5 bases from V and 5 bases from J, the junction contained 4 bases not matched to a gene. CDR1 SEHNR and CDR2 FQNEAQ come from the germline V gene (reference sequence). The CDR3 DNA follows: TGTGCCAGCAGCCGGGGACTAGGGACCGGGGAGCTGTTTTTT. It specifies CASSRGLGTGELFF.

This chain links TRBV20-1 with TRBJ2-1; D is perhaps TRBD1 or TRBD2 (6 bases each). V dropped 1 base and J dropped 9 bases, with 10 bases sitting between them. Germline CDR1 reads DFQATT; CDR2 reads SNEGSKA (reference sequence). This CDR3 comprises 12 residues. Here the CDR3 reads CSARVEGGEQFF. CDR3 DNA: TGCAGTGCTAGAGTGGAGGGGGGTGAGCAGTTCTTC.

The CDR3 region is CAWSVQGNTEAFF. CDR3 nucleotides: TGTGCCTGGAGTGTACAGGGAAACACTGAAGCTTTCTTT. The chain is built from TRBV30 and TRBJ1-1, with a tentative D call TRBD1 (6 bases). Germline CDR1 reads GTSNPN; CDR2 reads SVGIG (reference sequence). The CDR3 sequence is 13 residues long. Trimming left V 0 bases short and J 2 bases short, with 7 bases between.

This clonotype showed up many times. CDR3 protein: CSARGKSNQPQHF. As DNA, the CDR3 is TGCAGTGCTAGAGGAAAGAGCAATCAGCCCCAGCATTTT. The rearrangement joins TRBV20-1 to TRBJ1-5; D call uncertain. The germline gives CDR1 DFQATT, CDR2 SNEGSKA (reference sequence). Trimming removed 1 base from V and 1 base from J, with 5 bases in between. This CDR3 comprises 13 residues.

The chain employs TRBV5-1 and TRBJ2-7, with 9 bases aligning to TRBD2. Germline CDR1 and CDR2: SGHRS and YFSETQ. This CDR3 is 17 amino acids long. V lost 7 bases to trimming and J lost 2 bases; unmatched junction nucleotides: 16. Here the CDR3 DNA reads TGCGCCAGCGCGGCCCTTATGACTAGCGGCAACCCCTACGAGCAGTACTTC. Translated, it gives CASAALMTSGNPYEQYF.

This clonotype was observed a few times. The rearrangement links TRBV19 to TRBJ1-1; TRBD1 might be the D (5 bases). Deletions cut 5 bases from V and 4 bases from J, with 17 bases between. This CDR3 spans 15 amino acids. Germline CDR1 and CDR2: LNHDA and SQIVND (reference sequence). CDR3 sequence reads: CASSPGRLITTEAFF. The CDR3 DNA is TGTGCCAGTAGTCCGGGACGCCTCATAACCACTGAAGCTTTCTTT.